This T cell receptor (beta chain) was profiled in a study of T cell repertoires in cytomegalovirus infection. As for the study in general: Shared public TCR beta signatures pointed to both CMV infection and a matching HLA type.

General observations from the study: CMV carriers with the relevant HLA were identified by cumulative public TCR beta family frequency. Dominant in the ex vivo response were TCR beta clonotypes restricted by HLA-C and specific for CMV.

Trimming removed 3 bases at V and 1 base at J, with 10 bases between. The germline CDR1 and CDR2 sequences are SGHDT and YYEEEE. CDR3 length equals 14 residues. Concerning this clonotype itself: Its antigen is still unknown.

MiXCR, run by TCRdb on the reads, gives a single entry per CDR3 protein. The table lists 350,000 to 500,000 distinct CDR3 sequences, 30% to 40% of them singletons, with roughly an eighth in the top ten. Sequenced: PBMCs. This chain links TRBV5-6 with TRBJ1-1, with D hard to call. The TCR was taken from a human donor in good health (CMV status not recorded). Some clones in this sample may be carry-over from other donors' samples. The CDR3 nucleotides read TGTGCCAGCAGCTCCCCCCCAGGGAACACTGAAGCTTTCTTT. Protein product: CASSSPPGNTEAFF.